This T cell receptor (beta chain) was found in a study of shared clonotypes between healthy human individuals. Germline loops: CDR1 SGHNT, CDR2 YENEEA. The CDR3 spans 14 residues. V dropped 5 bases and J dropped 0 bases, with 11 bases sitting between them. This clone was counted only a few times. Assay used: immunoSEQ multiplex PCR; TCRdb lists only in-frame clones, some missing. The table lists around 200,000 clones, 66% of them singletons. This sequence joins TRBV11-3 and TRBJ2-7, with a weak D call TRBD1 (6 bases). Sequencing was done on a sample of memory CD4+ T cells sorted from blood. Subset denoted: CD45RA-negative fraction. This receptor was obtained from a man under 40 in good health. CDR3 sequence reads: CASSQGQSSYEQYF. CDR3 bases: TGTGCCAGCAGCCAAGGACAGTCCTCCTACGAGCAGTACTTC.